The 18 T cell receptor beta chains presented below share a single source sample, sequenced in a study of T cell responses to AZD1222 COVID-19 vaccine (dated by TCRdb to the early 2020s). Library creation used the immunoSEQ multiplex PCR assay. In TCRdb, the immuneACCESS table is reduced to in-frame sequences with V and J assigned. These tables do not hold every clone; where another copy was compared, an unresolved V gene accounts for under half, and the others remain unexplained. In this sample the table shows fewer than 200,000 clones, around 89% of which occur a single time. The ten top clones hold roughly 6.5% of the sample. The time point label of this sample denotes: baseline before first vaccination. Sample: peripheral blood, taken on day 0 of AZD1222 vaccination. Receptors originate from an adult in good health.

The genes are TRBV6-5 and TRBJ1-6; D gene unclear. V lost 0 bases and J lost 7, with 13 bases in between. The CDR3 covers 16 residues. Germline CDR1 reads MNHEY; CDR2 reads SVGAGI. The CDR3 loop is CASSYSGSLFNSPLHF. CDR3 DNA sequence: TGTGCCAGCAGTTACTCGGGGTCTCTATTCAATTCACCCCTCCACTTT.

The CDR3 is CASSLGTGLSDQPQHF. The CDR3 DNA reads TGTGCCAGCAGCTTGGGGACAGGCCTTTCTGATCAGCCCCAGCATTTT. The V and J genes are TRBV5-6 and TRBJ1-5, with 7 bases lining up with TRBD1. The CDR3 consists of 16 residues. V dropped 0 bases and J dropped 5; count of bases not matched to a gene: 8. Germline assignment: CDR1 SGHDT and CDR2 YYEEEE.

The V and J genes are TRBV28 and TRBJ2-5; 8 bases agree with TRBD1. The junction had 13 bases not matched to a gene; V was cut back by 6 bases and J by 4 bases. The CDR3 contains 16 residues. CDR1 is MDHEN, CDR2 SYDVKM, per germline. The CDR3 protein is CASSPRTGIGGETQYF. DNA for the CDR3: TGTGCCAGCAGCCCAAGGACAGGGATTGGGGGAGAGACCCAGTACTTC.

This clone appeared a single time. The chain joins TRBV7-9 to TRBJ2-3; D remains unclear. The CDR3 has 15 residues. Germline V gene sequence: CDR1 SEHNR, CDR2 FQNEAQ (reference sequence). V was shortened by 5 bases and J by 0 bases, with 12 bases between the two germline ends. CDR3 in amino acids: CASSPNRPSTDTQYF. CDR3 sequence (DNA): TGTGCCAGCAGCCCTAACCGCCCTAGCACAGATACGCAGTATTTT.

This chain joins TRBV30 and TRBJ2-5; TRBD1 matches at 7 bases. Trimming took 4 bases from V and 2 from J; bases not matched to a gene: 19. There are 18 residues in the CDR3. Germline loops: CDR1 GTSNPN, CDR2 SVGIG (reference sequence). The CDR3 sequence is CAWTSYLPGQWRQETQYF. The CDR3 nucleotides are TGTGCCTGGACCTCGTACTTACCGGGACAGTGGAGACAAGAGACCCAGTACTTC.

V and J are TRBV6-2 or TRBV6-3 and TRBJ1-1; D uncertain. The CDR3 has 12 residues. The V end was cut by 6 bases, the J end by 0 bases, with 5 bases between. Germline V CDR1 and CDR2: MNHEY, SVGEGT. The CDR3, as DNA: TGTGCCAGCAGCGAAATGAACACTGAAGCTTTCTTT. It encodes CASSEMNTEAFF.

The rearrangement uses TRBV11-1 and TRBJ2-7; D ambiguous. V was cut by 4 bases and J by 1 base, with 5 bases left in between. CDR1 is SGHAT and CDR2 is FQDESV in the germline V gene (reference sequence). CDR3 length: 12 amino acids. The CDR3 coding sequence is TGTGCCAGCAGCTCGGTGTCCTACGAGCAGTACTTC. Protein sequence: CASSSVSYEQYF.

This rearrangement joins TRBV7-9 to TRBJ1-2; a possible D gene is TRBD1 (6 bases). Germline V gene data show CDR1 as SEHNR and CDR2 as FQNEAQ (reference sequence). Trimming left V 7 bases short and J 3 bases short, with 12 bases between. The CDR3 is 13 amino acids. The CDR3 region has the DNA TGTGCCAGCACCCAGGACAGTCACTATGGCTACACCTTC. Protein: CASTQDSHYGYTF. Filled out from reference TRBV7-9 and TRBJ1-2, the complete variable domain reads DTGVSQNPRHKITKRGQNVTFRCDPISEHNRLYWYRQTLGQGPEFLTYFQNEAQLEKSRLLSDRFSAERPKGSFSTLEIQRTEQGDSAMYLCASTQDSHYGYTFGSGTRLTVV.

V is TRBV5-4 and J is TRBJ2-1; 11 nucleotides match TRBD2. The J segment lost 8 bases and the V segment lost 0 bases, leaving 1 base of the junction unmatched. CDR3 length: 14 amino acids. Germline assignment: CDR1 SGHNT and CDR2 YYREEE (reference sequence). The CDR3 here is CASSLELAGDEQFF. CDR3 bases: TGTGCCAGCAGCTTGGAACTAGCGGGAGATGAGCAGTTCTTC.

V is TRBV28 and J is TRBJ1-2; D is possibly TRBD1 (5 bases). Germline V gene sequence: CDR1 MDHEN, CDR2 SYDVKM. Trimming removed 5 bases from V and 8 bases from J, with 21 bases in between. CDR3 length equals 15 residues. The CDR3 DNA reads as TGTGCCAGCAGTACCCCGATCTTAGGCAGGGAGGGCTACACCTTC. This encodes CASSTPILGREGYTF.

CDR3 nucleotides: TGTGCCAGCGGGAGGGGACAGGGGAACTATGGCTACACCTTC. It codes for CASGRGQGNYGYTF. The V call is TRBV7-9, the J call TRBJ1-2; TRBD1 agrees at 10 bases. The CDR3 contains 14 residues. The germline V gene encodes CDR1 SEHNR and CDR2 FQNEAQ (reference sequence). V lost 8 bases, J lost 2 bases, and 5 bases stayed unmatched.

The rearrangement links TRBV3-1 (or the pseudogene TRBV3-2) to TRBJ1-5; no reliable D call. V was pared by 2 bases and J by 5 bases, with 7 bases between. The CDR3 has 13 amino acids. Germline V gene data show CDR1 as LGHDT and CDR2 as YNNKEL (reference sequence). The CDR3 here is CASSQSGDQPQHF. DNA for the CDR3: TGTGCCAGCAGCCAATCCGGGGATCAGCCCCAGCATTTT.

The chain links TRBV28 to TRBJ2-7; 7 bases agree with TRBD1. After removal of 0 bases from V and 6 bases from J, the junction contained 11 bases not matched to a gene. Germline V gene sequence: CDR1 MDHEN, CDR2 SYDVKM. The CDR3 loop spans 16 amino acids. The CDR3 sequence: CASSLWPSEGAAEQYF. DNA of the CDR3: TGTGCCAGCAGTTTATGGCCGTCTGAGGGGGCGGCCGAGCAGTACTTC.

The rearrangement links TRBV2 to TRBJ1-5; D gene ambiguous. Trimming left V 4 bases short and J 6 bases short, with 7 bases between. Germline V CDR1 and CDR2: SNHLY, FYNNEI. CDR3 length: 12 amino acids. The CDR3 DNA follows: TGTGCCAGCAGTGGGACGTCTCAGCCCCAGCATTTT. Amino acids: CASSGTSQPQHF.

The J gene is TRBJ1-5, the V gene TRBV30; perhaps TRBD1 as D (6 bases). V gave up 2 bases and J gave up 2 bases, with 16 bases separating them. This CDR3 has 16 amino acids. From germline, CDR1 is GTSNPN and CDR2 SVGIG (reference sequence). The CDR3 is CAWSRGARSGNQPQHF. DNA for the CDR3: TGTGCCTGGAGTCGGGGGGCCAGGAGCGGCAATCAGCCCCAGCATTTT.

The chain recombines TRBV3-1 (or the pseudogene TRBV3-2) with TRBJ2-1; no definite D call. Trimming shortened V by 4 bases and J by 10 bases, and 14 bases separated the two germline ends. The CDR3 contains 13 residues. The germline V gene has CDR1 LGHDT and CDR2 YNNKEL (reference sequence). This CDR3 reads CASSRLSGREQFF. CDR3 bases: TGTGCCAGCAGCCGCCTCAGTGGTCGCGAGCAGTTCTTC.

This clone was recorded once. The V gene is TRBV12-3 or TRBV12-4, the J gene TRBJ2-2; 7 nucleotides match TRBD2. This CDR3 has 13 residues. V lost 4 bases and J lost 6; bases outside the gene matches: 2. The CDR3 DNA is TGTGCCAGCAGTTCTCGGGAGGCCGGGGAGCTGTTTTTT. Translation gives CASSSREAGELFF.

CDR3 nucleotide sequence: TGTGCCAGCATTGGGGTCGCCGGGGAGCTGTTTTTT. It translates to CASIGVAGELFF. The chain is built from TRBV6-5 and TRBJ2-2; D gene unclear. Trimming removed 7 bases at V and 6 bases at J, with 9 bases between. Germline V CDR1 and CDR2: MNHEY, SVGAGI. The CDR3 extends over 12 amino acids.